The 23 T cell receptor beta chains below come from one sample, sequenced in a study of Graves' ophthalmopathy and Graves' hyperthyroidism. The TCR beta CDR3 regions underwent amplification from RNA transcripts. Following a first-round RT-PCR that used HTBI primers, a second-round multiplex PCR was carried out. Each CDR3 protein is one row after TCRdb ran MiXCR on the multiplex PCR reads. This table holds about 390,000 distinct CDR3 sequences, approximately 15% found once. Sequencing was performed on peripheral blood. The receptor source for this set is a woman in her late teens or twenties with stable Graves' hyperthyroidism.

This clonotype occurred many times. This chain connects TRBV12-3 or TRBV12-4 to TRBJ1-1, with 8 bases matching TRBD1. Germline trimming cut 8 bases from V and 5 bases from J; bases unmatched to any gene: 7. This CDR3 is 13 amino acids long. The DNA of the CDR3 is TGTGCCAGCTGTCAGGGGGCATGTACTGAAGCTTTCTTT. It encodes CASCQGACTEAFF.

In this sample, this clonotype turned up many times. The chain combines TRBV12-3 or TRBV12-4 with TRBJ1-3, with D hard to call. Between the trimmed V and J ends, which lost 1 base and 2 bases, there was a span of 12 bases. CDR3 length: 16 amino acids. The CDR3 sequence: CASSLDLLAAGNTIYF. The CDR3 DNA follows: TGTGCCAGCAGTTTAGATCTCCTCGCCGCTGGAAACACCATATATTTT.

The table lists this clonotype with a few counts. The chain employs TRBV19 and TRBJ1-2; 8 nucleotides agree with TRBD1. V was pared by 3 bases and J by 5 bases, with 11 bases of the junction left unmatched. The CDR3 covers 16 residues. Germline V gene sequence: CDR1 LNHDA, CDR2 SQIVND (reference sequence). The CDR3 DNA sequence: TGTGCCAGTAGTATGGCCCCTCAGGGGGCTCAGTATGGCTACACCTTC. Its protein product is CASSMAPQGAQYGYTF.

The table lists this clonotype with a few counts. The chain uses TRBV5-1 and TRBJ2-5; 8 nucleotides align to TRBD1. V shed 0 bases and J 1 base; nucleotides not matched to a gene: 5. The CDR3 has 16 amino acids. The germline V gene has CDR1 SGHRS and CDR2 YFSETQ. The CDR3 DNA is TGCGCCAGCAGCTTGGCAGGACAGGGAGGCCAAGAGACCCAGTACTTC. Residues: CASSLAGQGGQETQYF.

In this sample, this clonotype turned up many times. The chain couples TRBV12-3 or TRBV12-4 to TRBJ2-7, with D perhaps TRBD1 or TRBD2 (5 bases each). Trimming shortened V by 0 bases and J by 2 bases, and 14 bases separated the two germline ends. This CDR3 is built from 16 residues. The CDR3: CASSLARTPGPYEQYF. CDR3 sequence (DNA): TGTGCCAGCAGTTTAGCTCGGACCCCGGGGCCCTACGAGCAGTACTTC.

This clonotype was picked up many times. The chain carries TRBV5-1 and TRBJ1-5; D perhaps matches TRBD1 (6 bases). V was pared by 4 bases and J by 1 base, with 12 bases between. The germline V gene encodes CDR1 SGHRS and CDR2 YFSETQ. The CDR3 spans 15 residues. The CDR3 sequence: CASSPQGTSNQPQHF. CDR3 DNA sequence: TGCGCCAGCAGCCCCCAGGGGACGAGCAATCAGCCCCAGCATTTT.

The chain combines TRBV9 with TRBJ2-2, with 11 bases aligning to TRBD1. The junction had 5 bases not matched to a gene; V was cut back by 4 bases and J by 3 bases. The CDR3 loop spans 16 amino acids. Germline-derived CDR1 and CDR2 are SGDLS and YYNGEE. CDR3 amino acids: CASSRGQGDDTGELFF. The CDR3 region has the DNA TGTGCCAGCAGCCGGGGACAGGGGGACGACACCGGGGAGCTGTTTTTT.

This clonotype occurred many times. This chain connects TRBV5-1 to TRBJ1-1; 8 nucleotides agree with TRBD1. This CDR3 is built from 14 residues. The V gene end was trimmed by 4 bases and the J gene end by 7 bases; junction bases not matched to a gene: 9. Germline CDR1 and CDR2: SGHRS and YFSETQ. The CDR3 nucleotides read TGCGCCAGCAGCCACCCGGACAGGGCAAGTGAAGCTTTCTTT. The encoded protein is CASSHPDRASEAFF.

The chain employs TRBV6-1 and TRBJ2-5, with a tentative D call TRBD1 (7 bases). The CDR3 has 16 residues. Germline CDR1 reads MNHNS; CDR2 reads SASEGT. The V end was cut by 3 bases, the J end by 5 bases, with 19 bases between. The CDR3 DNA reads TGTGCCAGCAGTGATCTTTGGAGGGGGCCAGGGGAGACCCAGTACTTC. It is translated as CASSDLWRGPGETQYF.

This clonotype showed up many times. The DNA of the CDR3 is TGTGCCAGCAGCCCTACCCCAACCTACGAGCAGTACTTC. This encodes CASSPTPTYEQYF. The chain uses TRBV7-2 and TRBJ2-7; D gene ambiguous. CDR1 and CDR2 (germline): SGHTA, FQGNSA. CDR3 length: 13 residues. The V gene lost 5 bases and the J gene lost 2 bases, with 10 bases spanning the gap.

This clonotype has only a few counts. The chain employs TRBV5-1 and TRBJ1-5; D is perhaps TRBD1 (6 bases). Germline CDR1 and CDR2: SGHRS and YFSETQ. Deletions cut 1 base from V and 8 bases from J, with 19 bases between. The CDR3 consists of 16 residues. CDR3 DNA: TGCGCCAGCAGCTTGAACTATCGGGACAAGCGGGAGCCCCAGCATTTT. This encodes CASSLNYRDKREPQHF.

This clonotype has ten or more counts. The chain joins TRBV20-1 to TRBJ1-1; 9 positions match TRBD1. The germline V gene has CDR1 DFQATT and CDR2 SNEGSKA (reference sequence). V shed 2 bases and J 0 bases; nucleotides not matched to a gene: 10. The CDR3 is made up of 17 amino acids. The CDR3 reads CSARSPGQGRLNTEAFF. CDR3 DNA sequence: TGCAGTGCTAGATCACCGGGACAGGGCAGACTGAACACTGAAGCTTTCTTT.

This clonotype was seen at least ten times. The chain links TRBV13 to TRBJ1-1; maybe TRBD1 (5 bases). Deletions cut 5 bases from V and 1 base from J, with 14 bases between. The CDR3 has 15 amino acids. CDR1 is PRHDT, CDR2 FYEKMQ, per germline (reference sequence). The CDR3 spells CASSLPGPENTEAFF. Here the CDR3 DNA reads TGTGCCAGCAGCCTCCCGGGACCCGAGAACACTGAAGCTTTCTTT.

This clonotype was seen many times. The chain carries TRBV7-2 and TRBJ2-5, with D perhaps assigned TRBD1 or TRBD2 (6 bases each). Germline V gene data show CDR1 as SGHTA and CDR2 as FQGNSA. The CDR3 totals 14 residues. V lost 5 bases and J 4 bases, leaving 14 bases between the germline ends. The CDR3 loop is CASSPGVRGETQYF. CDR3 in DNA: TGTGCCAGCAGCCCAGGGGTGCGGGGAGAGACCCAGTACTTC.

This clonotype was observed a few times. The V gene is TRBV6-2 or TRBV6-3, the J gene TRBJ2-6; D may be TRBD1 or TRBD2 (5 bases each). V lost 7 bases and J 0 bases, leaving 22 bases between the germline ends. CDR3 length: 19 amino acids. The germline CDR1 and CDR2 sequences are MNHEY and SVGEGT. The CDR3 loop reads CASTKRSGTRSSGANVLTF. CDR3 sequence (DNA): TGTGCCAGCACTAAACGAAGTGGGACCCGGAGCTCTGGGGCCAACGTCCTGACTTTC.

This clonotype was detected ten times or more. The chain is built from TRBV19 and TRBJ1-2; D might be TRBD1 (6 bases). The CDR3 is made up of 16 amino acids. Germline V gene data show CDR1 as LNHDA and CDR2 as SQIVND (reference sequence). Between the trimmed V and J ends, which lost 11 bases and 3 bases, there was a span of 25 bases. The CDR3 loop reads CAGKGKKTGGHYGYTF. The CDR3 coding sequence is TGTGCCGGTAAGGGAAAGAAGACAGGAGGACACTATGGCTACACCTTC. The full variable domain, completed using reference TRBV19 and TRBJ1-2, is DGGITQSPKYLFRKEGQNVTLSCEQNLNHDAMYWYRQDPGQGLRLIYYSQIVNDFQKGDIAEGYSVSREKKESFPLTVTSAQKNPTAFYLCAGKGKKTGGHYGYTFGSGTRLTVV.

The table lists this clonotype with many counts. The chain links TRBV12-3 or TRBV12-4 to TRBJ1-2; D gene ambiguous. The CDR3 sequence is 13 residues long. The V end was cut by 2 bases, the J end by 0 bases, with 4 bases between. This CDR3 reads CASSLPPNYGYTF. The CDR3 nucleotides are TGTGCCAGCAGTTTACCCCCTAACTATGGCTACACCTTC.

This chain uses TRBV10-3 with TRBJ2-5; 7 bases are a match to TRBD1. The V and J ends lost 0 bases and 4 bases, in that order; junction bases with no gene match: 5. This CDR3 is built from 15 residues. Germline CDR1 ENHRY, CDR2 SYGVKD. For the CDR3, the DNA is TGTGCCATCAGTGAGTCACCAGGGGGAAGAGAGACCCAGTACTTC. Translation gives CAISESPGGRETQYF.

Written as DNA, the CDR3 is TGTGCCAGCAGCTTTGCGTCGGACAGGGGCTCCTACGAGCAGTACTTC. Residues: CASSFASDRGSYEQYF. This chain joins TRBV12-3 or TRBV12-4 and TRBJ2-7; 9 nucleotides align to TRBD1. The V and J ends lost 6 bases and 0 bases, in that order; junction bases with no gene match: 9. This CDR3 is built from 16 residues.

This clonotype was counted ten times or more. The CDR3 sequence is CASSHGQGAMTGELFF. CDR3 nucleotide sequence: TGTGCCAGCAGCCACGGACAGGGGGCGATGACCGGGGAGCTGTTTTTT. V gene TRBV7-3 combines with J gene TRBJ2-2; 11 bases agree with TRBD1. From germline, CDR1 is SGHTA and CDR2 FQGTGA. The CDR3 is 16 residues long. V shed 5 bases and J 5 bases; nucleotides not matched to a gene: 7.

This clonotype was counted at least ten times. This rearrangement joins TRBV19 to TRBJ1-5; D not resolved. This CDR3 region has 16 residues. The V and J ends lost 3 bases and 4 bases respectively, with 16 bases between them. CDR1 LNHDA and CDR2 SQIVND come from the germline V gene (reference sequence). The CDR3 protein is CASSMVRVTDNQPQHF. The CDR3 region has the DNA TGTGCCAGTAGTATGGTTAGGGTGACGGATAATCAGCCCCAGCATTTT. The full variable domain, in which reference TRBV19 and TRBJ1-5 provide the parts outside the CDR3, is DGGITQSPKYLFRKEGQNVTLSCEQNLNHDAMYWYRQDPGQGLRLIYYSQIVNDFQKGDIAEGYSVSREKKESFPLTVTSAQKNPTAFYLCASSMVRVTDNQPQHFGDGTRLSIL.

The table lists this clonotype with many counts. The rearrangement links TRBV9 to TRBJ2-2; TRBD1 or TRBD2 may be the D gene (6 bases each). The CDR3 length is 14 residues. Germline V gives CDR1 SGDLS, CDR2 YYNGEE. V was trimmed by 0 bases and J by 6 bases, leaving 9 bases between them. CDR3 nucleotide sequence: TGTGCCAGCAGCGTAGGCCGGGGGCCCGGGGAGCTGTTTTTT. Translating gives CASSVGRGPGELFF.

There are many counts of this clonotype. The V gene is TRBV11-2, the J gene TRBJ2-7; D may correspond to TRBD1 or TRBD2 (5 bases each). Trimming stripped 5 bases from V and 4 bases from J, with 12 bases between. The CDR3 is 13 amino acids. Germline V gives CDR1 SGHAT, CDR2 FQNNGV. The CDR3 DNA sequence: TGTGCCAGCAGCCCTCGGGACGGTTACGAGCAGTACTTC. It yields the protein CASSPRDGYEQYF.